This T cell receptor beta chain derives from a study of identical twins. Template switching created a universal primer site, and the cDNA included unique molecular identifiers. TCRdb analysed the 5' RACE reads with MiXCR anew, one entry per CDR3 protein. The sample includes 700,000 or so distinct CDR3 sequences, less than 10% of them seen just once. The table lists this clonotype with a few counts. The antigen remains undetermined. Study-wide results and limits: Within cord blood, abundant beta clonotypes carried fewer insertions, but memory repertoires showed no such trend. Excess sharing between twins was weaker in beta out-of-frame sequences. Findings came from cross-sectional statistics, without long-term follow-up of donors.

Germline CDR1 reads MGHRA; CDR2 reads YSYEKL. The CDR3 has 15 amino acids. V lost 2 bases and J 4 bases, leaving 12 bases between the germline ends. The same specimen was also included in a second study, on yellow fever vaccine responses in identical twins.

The receptor was derived from a woman aged 18-29 years in good health. The sequencing input was PBMCs. The J gene is TRBJ2-1, the V gene TRBV4-1; D might be TRBD2 (6 bases). CDR3 DNA sequence: TGCGCCAGCAGCCAACAGGGACTCGTTTACAATGAGCAGTTCTTC. Translation: CASSQQGLVYNEQFF.